A single sample gave rise to the 30 T cell receptor beta chains below, sequenced in a study of OX40 agonist ivuxolimab in advanced cancers. Repertoires were generated with immunoSEQ multiplex PCR, while TCRdb's copy carries only in-frame clones and drops some. There are over 60,000 clones in the sample; about 90% occur only once, and under 2% lies in the top ten. Sequencing was performed on CD4+ or CD8+ T cells sorted from blood, taken in a trial of the OX40 agonist ivuxolimab. The source is an adult with an advanced solid tumor such as melanoma, head and neck, liver or kidney cancer.

This sequence joins TRBV7-2 and TRBJ2-1; the D is unclear. V dropped 5 bases and J dropped 3 bases, with 17 bases sitting between them. The CDR3 runs to 16 residues. Germline CDR1 reads SGHTA; CDR2 reads FQGNSA. The CDR3 DNA reads as TGTGCCAGCAGCAGTGCCGGTGGTCAGATCTACAATGAGCAGTTCTTC. Encoded protein: CASSSAGGQIYNEQFF.

V and J are TRBV7-8 and TRBJ1-5; the D is unclear. V was shortened by 6 bases and J by 5 bases, with 20 bases between the two germline ends. This CDR3 spans 16 amino acids. Germline V CDR1 and CDR2: SGHVS, FQNEAQ. The chain's CDR3 is CASSLNGPPEYQPQHF. The DNA of the CDR3 is TGTGCCAGCAGTCTCAACGGACCTCCGGAATATCAGCCCCAGCATTTT.

This chain uses TRBV30 with TRBJ2-5; maybe TRBD2 (6 bases). This CDR3 comprises 14 residues. The V gene lost 0 bases and the J gene lost 2 bases, with 10 bases spanning the gap. In germline, CDR1 is GTSNPN, CDR2 SVGIG (reference sequence). The CDR3 DNA sequence: TGTGCCTGGAGTGTCGGGGGATCTCAAGAGACCCAGTACTTC. Protein product: CAWSVGGSQETQYF.

The chain combines TRBV13 with TRBJ1-1; D is undetermined. CDR3 size: 13 residues. V was pared by 4 bases and J by 5 bases, with 11 bases between. Germline CDR1 PRHDT, CDR2 FYEKMQ (reference sequence). The CDR3 DNA follows: TGTGCCAGCAGCTCCCTTGGGAATACTGAAGCTTTCTTT. Its protein product is CASSSLGNTEAFF.

Turning to this clone: Within the sample, other DNA sequences also encode this same CDR3. This chain connects TRBV29-1 to TRBJ1-4; D uncertain. The CDR3 contains 11 residues. From germline, CDR1 is SQVTM and CDR2 ANQGSEA. V dropped 3 bases and J dropped 8 bases, with 7 bases sitting between them. The CDR3 nucleotides read TGCAGCGTTGAGACTGGAGAAAAACTGTTTTTT. It yields the protein CSVETGEKLFF. The variable domain in full, completed from reference TRBV29-1 and TRBJ1-4, reads SAVISQKPSRDICQRGTSLTIQCQVDSQVTMMFWYRQQPGQSLTLIATANQGSEATYESGFVIDKFPISRPNLTFSTLTVSNMSPEDSSIYLCSVETGEKLFFGSGTQLSVL.

This clone showed up just once. V gene TRBV5-1 combines with J gene TRBJ1-1, with D maybe TRBD1 (5 bases). CDR3 length: 14 amino acids. Between the trimmed V and J ends, which lost 4 bases and 8 bases, there was a span of 18 bases. CDR1 and CDR2 (germline): SGHRS, YFSETQ. CDR3 sequence: CASSPTPGNREAFF. CDR3 sequence (DNA): TGCGCCAGCAGCCCAACGCCAGGGAATCGCGAAGCTTTCTTT.

J is TRBJ1-5 and V is TRBV29-1, with D tentatively TRBD1 (5 bases). Germline V gene data show CDR1 as SQVTM and CDR2 as ANQGSEA. Trimming took 4 bases from V and 0 from J, leaving 31 bases between them. This CDR3 contains 21 residues. The CDR3 coding sequence is TGCAGCGTTGTCGGGAGGTTACTGACAGAACGGAATGCGTATAGCAATCAGCCCCAGCATTTT. Translating gives CSVVGRLLTERNAYSNQPQHF.

The chain employs TRBV6-5 and TRBJ2-7, with 11 bases identical to TRBD1. Losses at the gene ends were 6 bases for V and 7 bases for J; bases not matched to a gene: 8. Germline V gene lookup returns CDR1 MNHEY and CDR2 SVGAGI. The CDR3 runs to 14 residues. The CDR3 nucleotides read TGTGCCAGCAGAGTCGGACAGGGGGCAGGGGAGCAGTACTTC. This translates into CASRVGQGAGEQYF.

The chain links TRBV5-1 to TRBJ2-7; 10 bases match TRBD2. Germline lookup yields CDR1 SGHRS and CDR2 YFSETQ. The CDR3 contains 14 residues. V was clipped by 4 bases and J by 7 bases; unmatched bases: 8. In DNA form, the CDR3 reads TGCGCCAGCAGCCCACTAGCGGGAAGGGTAGAGCAGTACTTC. Translating gives CASSPLAGRVEQYF.

The chain recombines TRBV19 with TRBJ2-5; TRBD2 matches at 7 bases. Germline V gene lookup returns CDR1 LNHDA and CDR2 SQIVND (reference sequence). The CDR3 length is 15 residues. Losses at the gene ends were 3 bases for V and 2 bases for J; bases not matched to a gene: 6. CDR3 nucleotide sequence: TGTGCCAGTAGTATCTCGGCGGGAGTACAAGAGACCCAGTACTTC. The encoded protein is CASSISAGVQETQYF.

The rearrangement joins TRBV10-3 to TRBJ1-1; TRBD1 agrees at 7 bases. Germline assignment: CDR1 ENHRY and CDR2 SYGVKD. The CDR3 has 14 amino acids. With 5 bases clipped from V and 6 bases from J, the junction kept 9 bases outside the gene matches. CDR3 in DNA: TGTGCCATCAGTACGACAGGGTCGGTGGCTGAAGCTTTCTTT. Translated: CAISTTGSVAEAFF.

The chain employs TRBV10-3 and TRBJ2-5; 7 positions match TRBD1. The J call is uncertain, as TRBJ2-7 better fits the DNA end. The CDR3 runs to 15 residues. Germline V gene lookup returns CDR1 ENHRY and CDR2 SYGVKD. The CDR3 bases are TGTGCCATCAGTCCTCAGGGACAGACGTCCTACGAGCAGTACTTC. Amino acid sequence: CAISPQGQTSYEQYF.

The chain combines TRBV19 with TRBJ2-6, with no clear D. Germline-derived CDR1 and CDR2 are LNHDA and SQIVND (reference sequence). The CDR3 is made up of 15 amino acids. Between the trimmed V and J ends, which lost 7 bases and 0 bases, there was a span of 10 bases. The DNA of the CDR3 is TGTGCCAGTAAGAAGGAGAGCTCTGGGGCCAACGTCCTGACTTTC. It encodes CASKKESSGANVLTF.

The CDR3 loop reads CASSPTSGSNEQFF. The CDR3 DNA reads TGTGCCAGTAGTCCCACTAGCGGGTCCAATGAGCAGTTCTTC. V is TRBV19 and J is TRBJ2-1, with TRBD2 matching over 9 bases. Germline V lookup: CDR1 LNHDA, CDR2 SQIVND (reference sequence). This CDR3 is built from 14 residues. Trimming cost V 5 bases and J 6 bases; bases outside gene matches: 5.

The chain uses TRBV2 and TRBJ2-7, with 7 bases fitting TRBD1. Germline V gives CDR1 SNHLY, CDR2 FYNNEI. The CDR3 contains 15 residues. J was trimmed by 1 base and V by 6 bases; bases with no gene match: 9. CDR3 DNA: TGTGCCAGCAGAGGTACAGACAGGGTTTCCTACGAGCAGTACTTC. Translating it yields CASRGTDRVSYEQYF.

The chain carries TRBV25-1 and TRBJ2-1; no reliable D call. The V gene's germline CDR1 is MGHDK and CDR2 SYGVNS. Trimming removed 1 base at V and 0 bases at J, with 7 bases between. This CDR3 has 15 residues. CDR3 amino acids: CASSELASSYNEQFF. The DNA of the CDR3 is TGTGCCAGCAGTGAATTAGCTAGCTCCTACAATGAGCAGTTCTTC.

This clone has more than one count but fewer than ten. This chain connects TRBV6-5 to TRBJ2-3, with D possibly being TRBD2 (6 bases). The CDR3 consists of 15 residues. Germline values: CDR1 MNHEY, CDR2 SVGAGI. Trimming shortened V by 6 bases and J by 2 bases, and 15 bases separated the two germline ends. Written as DNA, the CDR3 is TGTGCCAGCAGGAGGGGACTTTCCCCCACAGATACGCAGTATTTT. Translated: CASRRGLSPTDTQYF.

The V call is TRBV6-1, the J call TRBJ2-1; 7 positions agree with TRBD1. Per germline, CDR1 MNHNS and CDR2 SASEGT. Trimming removed 2 bases from V and 16 bases from J; junction bases left unmatched: 8. The CDR3 is made up of 12 amino acids. CDR3 nucleotide sequence: TGTGCCAGCAGTGAAAACAGGGGATTGGGATTCTTC. Translating gives CASSENRGLGFF.

The CDR3 loop is CASSYGQAKHSPLHF. The CDR3 coding sequence is TGTGCCAGCAGTTACGGACAGGCCAAACATTCACCCCTCCACTTT. J is TRBJ1-6 and V is TRBV6-5; 7 nucleotides agree with TRBD1. The CDR3 contains 15 residues. Germline CDR1 reads MNHEY; CDR2 reads SVGAGI. Unmatched junction bases numbered 6, after V lost 2 bases and J lost 8 bases.

This clone appeared once. The V call is TRBV21-1, the J call TRBJ2-2; TRBD2 reflects the table's D call only, with no check against the DNA. TRBV21-1 is labeled a pseudogene. The CDR3 totals 14 residues. The CDR3 DNA sequence: TGTGCCAGCAGCACCACGGGAGGTCCCGGGGAGCTGTTTTTT. This sequence encodes CASSTTGGPGELFF.

The rearrangement uses TRBV2 and TRBJ2-1, with TRBD2 matching 9 bases. Germline loops: CDR1 SNHLY, CDR2 FYNNEI. This CDR3 region has 14 residues. Trimming cost V 4 bases and J 5 bases; bases outside gene matches: 3. The CDR3: CASSGGLANNEQFF. The DNA of the CDR3 is TGTGCCAGCAGTGGCGGACTAGCGAACAATGAGCAGTTCTTC.

The gene calls are TRBV6-1 and TRBJ2-3; D not certain. The CDR3 consists of 15 residues. V was cut by 8 bases and J by 3 bases, with 18 bases left in between. Germline CDR1 reads MNHNS; CDR2 reads SASEGT. The CDR3 spells CASSQQKGLTDTQYF. The CDR3 coding sequence is TGTGCCAGCTCCCAGCAGAAAGGATTAACAGATACGCAGTATTTT.

This chain connects TRBV11-2 to TRBJ2-5, with 13 bases matching TRBD2. CDR1 is SGHAT and CDR2 is FQNNGV in the germline V gene. V trimming: 5 bases; J trimming: 6 bases; junction bases outside the gene matches: 15. The CDR3 is 18 amino acids. CDR3 protein: CASSATGLAGLGGQTQYF. The CDR3 DNA is TGTGCCAGCAGCGCGACGGGACTAGCGGGGCTCGGGGGGCAGACCCAGTACTTC.

The V gene is TRBV15, the J gene TRBJ2-5, with 7 bases aligning to TRBD1. The V gene end was trimmed by 5 bases and the J gene end by 2 bases; junction bases not matched to a gene: 5. This CDR3 comprises 14 residues. Germline V gene sequence: CDR1 LNHNV, CDR2 YYDKDF (reference sequence). CDR3 DNA sequence: TGTGCCACCAGCTTCTTGGGACAGCAAGAGACCCAGTACTTC. This encodes CATSFLGQQETQYF. The full variable domain, completed using reference TRBV15 and TRBJ2-5, is DAMVIQNPRYQVTQFGKPVTLSCSQTLNHNVMYWYQQKSSQAPKLLFHYYDKDFNNEADTPDNFQSRRPNTSFCFLDIRSPGLGDTAMYLCATSFLGQQETQYFGPGTRLLVL.

The chain carries TRBV11-3 and TRBJ2-3; 8 bases agree with TRBD1. J lost 4 bases, V lost 2 bases, and 5 bases had no gene match. Germline V gene sequence: CDR1 SGHNT, CDR2 YENEEA. This CDR3 comprises 15 residues. CDR3 nucleotide sequence: TGTGCCAGCAGCTTAAGGACAGGGAGCGCAGATACGCAGTATTTT. Protein sequence: CASSLRTGSADTQYF.

This clone was picked up one time. CDR3 region: CASSYYTSTVYNEQFF. DNA of the CDR3: TGTGCCAGCAGTTACTACACTAGTACCGTCTACAATGAGCAGTTCTTC. V is TRBV6-5 and J is TRBJ2-1; possibly TRBD2 for D (5 bases). CDR3 size: 16 residues. Germline CDR1 reads MNHEY; CDR2 reads SVGAGI. The germline V and J ends were trimmed by 1 base and 3 bases, with 13 bases remaining between them.

The chain uses TRBV2 and TRBJ1-2; the match to TRBD1 covers 8 bases. V shed 6 bases, J shed 5 bases, and the junction held 5 bases outside the gene matches. Germline CDR1 is SNHLY and CDR2 is FYNNEI. The CDR3 loop spans 13 amino acids. The CDR3 is CASSLTGDYGYTF. CDR3 DNA sequence: TGTGCCAGCAGCTTGACAGGGGATTATGGCTACACCTTC.

The chain links TRBV5-1 to TRBJ1-5; a weak D match, TRBD1 (5 bases). This CDR3 is built from 15 residues. V was cut by 3 bases and J by 0 bases, with 10 bases left in between. The germline V gene encodes CDR1 SGHRS and CDR2 YFSETQ. Here the CDR3 reads CASSSDGHSNQPQHF. DNA of the CDR3: TGCGCCAGCAGCTCCGACGGACATAGCAATCAGCCCCAGCATTTT.

This clone was seen only a few times. V usage is TRBV28 and J usage is TRBJ2-5, with 10 bases lining up with TRBD2. Germline V CDR1 and CDR2: MDHEN, SYDVKM. This CDR3 is built from 15 residues. The V and J ends lost 6 bases and 0 bases, in that order; junction bases with no gene match: 4. For the CDR3, the DNA is TGTGCCAGCAGCCGGACTAGCGGATACCAAGAGACCCAGTACTTC. Protein: CASSRTSGYQETQYF.

This chain links TRBV4-3 with TRBJ1-1, with D uncertain. The CDR3 contains 13 residues. Germline CDR1 reads LGHNA; CDR2 reads YSLEER. The V end was cut by 1 base, the J end by 3 bases, with 6 bases between. DNA of the CDR3: TGCGCCAGCAGCCAAGTCCGGTACACTGAAGCTTTCTTT. Amino acids: CASSQVRYTEAFF.